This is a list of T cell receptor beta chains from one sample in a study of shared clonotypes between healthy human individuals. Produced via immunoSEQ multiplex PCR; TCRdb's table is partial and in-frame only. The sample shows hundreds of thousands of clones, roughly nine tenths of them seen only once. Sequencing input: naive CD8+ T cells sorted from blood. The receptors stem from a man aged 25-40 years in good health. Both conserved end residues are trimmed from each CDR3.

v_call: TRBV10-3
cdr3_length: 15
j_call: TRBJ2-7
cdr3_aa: AISRHLTGGLSYEQY

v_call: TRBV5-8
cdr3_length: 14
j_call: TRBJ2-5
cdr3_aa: ASSSTGTGGGETQY

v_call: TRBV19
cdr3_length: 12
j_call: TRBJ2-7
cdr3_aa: ASSTGGGIYEQY

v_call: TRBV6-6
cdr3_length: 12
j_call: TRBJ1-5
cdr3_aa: ASTRTGVSQPQH

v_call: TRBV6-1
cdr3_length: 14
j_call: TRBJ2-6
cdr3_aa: TSSALRESGANVLT

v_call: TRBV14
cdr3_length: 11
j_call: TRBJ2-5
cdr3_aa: ASSPREKETQY

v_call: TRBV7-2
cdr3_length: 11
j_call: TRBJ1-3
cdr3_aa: ASSLESRNTIY

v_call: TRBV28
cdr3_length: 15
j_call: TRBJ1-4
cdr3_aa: ASSLEKTGATNEKLF

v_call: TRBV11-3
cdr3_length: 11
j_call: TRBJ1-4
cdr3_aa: ASSRGTTGKLF

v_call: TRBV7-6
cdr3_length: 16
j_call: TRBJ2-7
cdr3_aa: ASSLDLQKEREGYEQY

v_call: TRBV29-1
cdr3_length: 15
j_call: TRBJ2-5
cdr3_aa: SATGLAGGPPQETQY

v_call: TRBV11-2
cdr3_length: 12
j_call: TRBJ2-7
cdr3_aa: ASSQGKLDYEQY

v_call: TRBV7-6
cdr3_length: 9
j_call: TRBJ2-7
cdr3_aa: ASSLADEQY

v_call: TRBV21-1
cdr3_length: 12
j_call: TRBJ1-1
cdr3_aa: ASSKWKVITEAF

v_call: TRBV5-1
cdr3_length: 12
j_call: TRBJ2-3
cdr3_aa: ASSLWGSTDTQY

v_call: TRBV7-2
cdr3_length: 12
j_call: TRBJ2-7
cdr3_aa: ASSTPGTNYEQY

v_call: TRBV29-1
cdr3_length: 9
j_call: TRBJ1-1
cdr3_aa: SVDEDTEAF

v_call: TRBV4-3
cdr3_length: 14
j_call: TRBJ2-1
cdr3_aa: ASSQDLGAPSNEQF

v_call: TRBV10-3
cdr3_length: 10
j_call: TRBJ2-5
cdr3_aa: AISESGETQY

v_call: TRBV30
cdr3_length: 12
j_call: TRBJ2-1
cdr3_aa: ACNSGRETNEQF

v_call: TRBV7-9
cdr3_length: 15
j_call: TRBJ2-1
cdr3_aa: ASSLATGLAGYNEQF

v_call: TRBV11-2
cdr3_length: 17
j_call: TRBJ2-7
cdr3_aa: ASSVTPGQGSGSSYEQY

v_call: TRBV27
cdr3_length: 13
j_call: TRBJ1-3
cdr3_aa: ASSLTGVERNTIY

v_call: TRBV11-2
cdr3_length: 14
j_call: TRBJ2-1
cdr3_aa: ASSLVGKSSYNEQF

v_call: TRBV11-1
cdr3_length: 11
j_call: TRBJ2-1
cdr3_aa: ASEIAGENEQF

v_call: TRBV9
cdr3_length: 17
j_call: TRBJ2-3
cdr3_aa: ASSAPGGLGGGGTDTQY

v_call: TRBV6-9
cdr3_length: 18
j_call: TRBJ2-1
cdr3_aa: ASRILSGREGAFSYNEQF

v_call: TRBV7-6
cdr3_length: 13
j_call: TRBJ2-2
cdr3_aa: ASSGRVVATGELF

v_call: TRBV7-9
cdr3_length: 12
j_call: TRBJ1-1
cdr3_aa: ASSLPGRETEAF

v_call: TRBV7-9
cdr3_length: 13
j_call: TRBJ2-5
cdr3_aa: ASSLGAGGSETQY

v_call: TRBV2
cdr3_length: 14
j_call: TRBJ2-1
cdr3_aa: ASSGAREGRVNEQF

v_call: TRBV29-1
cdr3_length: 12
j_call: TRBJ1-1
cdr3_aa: SVFSVRVDTEAF

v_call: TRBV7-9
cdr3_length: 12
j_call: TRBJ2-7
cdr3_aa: ASSAGGISYEQY

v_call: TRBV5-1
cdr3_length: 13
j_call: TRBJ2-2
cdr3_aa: ASSPRDTHTGELF

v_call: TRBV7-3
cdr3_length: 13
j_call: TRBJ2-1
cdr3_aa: ASSLSPAGGGEQF

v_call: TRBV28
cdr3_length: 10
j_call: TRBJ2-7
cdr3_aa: ASSLFVVEQY

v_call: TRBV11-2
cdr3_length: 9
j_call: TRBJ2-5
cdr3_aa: ASSWGETQY

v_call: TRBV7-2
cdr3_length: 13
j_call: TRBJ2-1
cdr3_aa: ASSLEWTSHNEQF

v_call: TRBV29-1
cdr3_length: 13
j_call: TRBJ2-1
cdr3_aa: SLELAGGKPDEQF

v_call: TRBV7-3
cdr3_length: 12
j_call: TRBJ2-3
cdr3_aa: ASSQLVGADTQY

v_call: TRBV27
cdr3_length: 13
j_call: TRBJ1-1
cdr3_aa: ASSLSPMGTTEAF

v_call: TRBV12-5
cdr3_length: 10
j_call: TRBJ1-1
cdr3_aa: ASGLTGAEAF

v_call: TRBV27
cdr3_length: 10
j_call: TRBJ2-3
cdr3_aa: ASSMDRVLQY

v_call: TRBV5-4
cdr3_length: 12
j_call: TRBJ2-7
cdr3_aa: ASTSGTSGYEQY

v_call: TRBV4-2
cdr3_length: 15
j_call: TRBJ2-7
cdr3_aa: ASSQALLAGGSYEQY

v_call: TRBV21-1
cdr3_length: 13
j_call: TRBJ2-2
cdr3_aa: ASSPRDEDTGELF

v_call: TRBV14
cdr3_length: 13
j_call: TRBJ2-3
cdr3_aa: ASSPNVLFTDTQY

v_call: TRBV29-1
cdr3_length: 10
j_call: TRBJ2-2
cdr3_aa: SVDQGLGELF